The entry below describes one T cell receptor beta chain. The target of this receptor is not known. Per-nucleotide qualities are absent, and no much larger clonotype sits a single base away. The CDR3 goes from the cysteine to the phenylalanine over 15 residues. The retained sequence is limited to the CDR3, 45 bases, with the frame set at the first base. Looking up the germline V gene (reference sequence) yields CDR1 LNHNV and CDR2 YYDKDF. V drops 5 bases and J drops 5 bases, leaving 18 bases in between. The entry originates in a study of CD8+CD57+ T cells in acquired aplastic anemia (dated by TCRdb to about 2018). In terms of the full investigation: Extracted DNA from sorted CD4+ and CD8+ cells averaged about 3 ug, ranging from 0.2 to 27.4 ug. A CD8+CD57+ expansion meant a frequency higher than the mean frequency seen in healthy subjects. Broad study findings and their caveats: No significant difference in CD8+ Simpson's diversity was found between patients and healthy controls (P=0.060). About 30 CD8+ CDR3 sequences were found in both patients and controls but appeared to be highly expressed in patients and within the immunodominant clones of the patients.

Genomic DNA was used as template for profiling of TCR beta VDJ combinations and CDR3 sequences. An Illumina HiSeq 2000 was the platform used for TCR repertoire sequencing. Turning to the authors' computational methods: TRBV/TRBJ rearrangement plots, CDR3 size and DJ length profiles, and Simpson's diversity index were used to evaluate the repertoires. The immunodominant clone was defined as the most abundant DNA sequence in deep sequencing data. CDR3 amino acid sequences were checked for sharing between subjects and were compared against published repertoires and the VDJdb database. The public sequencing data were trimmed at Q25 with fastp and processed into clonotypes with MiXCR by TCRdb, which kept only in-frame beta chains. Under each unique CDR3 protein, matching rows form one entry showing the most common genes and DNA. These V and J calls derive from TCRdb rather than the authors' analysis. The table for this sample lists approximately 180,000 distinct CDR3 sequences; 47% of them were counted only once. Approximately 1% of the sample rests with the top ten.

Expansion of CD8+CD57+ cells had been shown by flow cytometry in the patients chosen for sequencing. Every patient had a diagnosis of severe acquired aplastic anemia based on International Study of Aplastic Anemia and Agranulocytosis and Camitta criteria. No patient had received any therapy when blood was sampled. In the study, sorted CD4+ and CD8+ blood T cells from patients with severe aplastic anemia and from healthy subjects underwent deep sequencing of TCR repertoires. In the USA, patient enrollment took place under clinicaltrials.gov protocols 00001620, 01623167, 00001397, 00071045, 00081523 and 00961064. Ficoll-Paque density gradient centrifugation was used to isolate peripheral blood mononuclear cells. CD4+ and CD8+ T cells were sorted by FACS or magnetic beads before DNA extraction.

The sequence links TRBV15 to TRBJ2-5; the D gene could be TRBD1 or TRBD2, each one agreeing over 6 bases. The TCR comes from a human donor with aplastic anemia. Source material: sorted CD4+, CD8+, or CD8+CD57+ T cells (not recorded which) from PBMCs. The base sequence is TGTGCCACCAGCTTTACTAGGGGGGCTGGCGAGACCCAGTACTTC. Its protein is CATSFTRGAGETQYF.